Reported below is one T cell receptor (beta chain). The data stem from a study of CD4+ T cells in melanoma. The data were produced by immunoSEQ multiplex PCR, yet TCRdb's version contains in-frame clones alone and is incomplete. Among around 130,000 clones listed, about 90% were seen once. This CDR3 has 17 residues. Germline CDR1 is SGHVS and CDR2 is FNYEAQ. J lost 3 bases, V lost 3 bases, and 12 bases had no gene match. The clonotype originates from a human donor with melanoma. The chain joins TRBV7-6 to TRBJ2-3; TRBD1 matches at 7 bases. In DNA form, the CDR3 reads TGTGCCAGCAGCTTTATAGACAGGGCTAGGAGGACAGATACGCAGTATTTT. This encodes CASSFIDRARRTDTQYF.